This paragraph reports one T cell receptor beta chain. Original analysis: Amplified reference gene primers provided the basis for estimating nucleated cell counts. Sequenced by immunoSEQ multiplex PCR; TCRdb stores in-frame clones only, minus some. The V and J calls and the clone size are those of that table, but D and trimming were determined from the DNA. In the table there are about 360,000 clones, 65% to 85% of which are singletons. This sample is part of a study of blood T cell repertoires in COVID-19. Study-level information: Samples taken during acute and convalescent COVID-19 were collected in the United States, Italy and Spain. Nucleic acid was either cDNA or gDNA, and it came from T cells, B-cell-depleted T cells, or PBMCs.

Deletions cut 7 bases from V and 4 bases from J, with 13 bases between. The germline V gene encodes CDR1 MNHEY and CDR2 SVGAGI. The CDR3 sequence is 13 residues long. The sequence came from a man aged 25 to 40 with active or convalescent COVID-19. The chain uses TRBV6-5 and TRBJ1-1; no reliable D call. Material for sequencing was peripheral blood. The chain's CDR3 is CASKETGFTEAFF. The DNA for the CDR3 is TGTGCCAGCAAAGAAACGGGGTTCACTGAAGCTTTCTTT.